The clone carrying this TCR beta chain has only a few counts. Its matching antigen is unknown. This specimen comes from a study of T cells after yellow fever vaccination. Findings and limits, study-wide: Contamination by abundant bulk-population clonotypes could be present in FACS-sorted repertoires. Weaker, the secondary response had a peak occurring faster, on day 5 versus 15.

Trimming took 5 bases from V and 4 from J, leaving 11 bases between them. The length of the CDR3 is 14 residues. The TCR cDNA carried a universal primer site and UMIs from 5'RACE template switching. TCRdb independently ran MiXCR on the 5' RACE reads; one entry per CDR3 protein. This table has around 400,000 distinct CDR3 sequences, approximately 10% appearing once. This sequence joins TRBV12-3 or TRBV12-4 and TRBJ2-2; D not certain. The starting material was PBMCs, obtained on the day of the first yellow fever vaccination. This TCR was recovered from a man younger than 35 who received the YFV17D yellow fever vaccine. In DNA form, the CDR3 reads TGTGCCAGCAGTCCGCAAGTACTCACCGGGGAGCTGTTTTTT. Translating it yields CASSPQVLTGELFF.